This T cell receptor (beta chain) came from a study of regulatory T cells in long-lasting Graves disease. With respect to this clonotype: Its antigen is unidentified.

The length of the CDR3 is 13 residues. Germline CDR1 WSHSY, CDR2 SAAADI. Trimming removed 4 bases at V and 2 bases at J, with 9 bases between. Time point indicated: newly diagnosed GD, antithyroid drugs for less than 3 months. After RNA was extracted from PBMCs, the TCR library was made from it. Overall study results and limits: Persistent cases favored TRBV28, TRBJ1-2 and TRBJ2-5.

Relying on iRepertoire HTBI primers and Arm-PCR of CDR3 regions, the team built TCR beta libraries. Original processing notes: About 60 TRBV and around 15 TRBJ segments were identified across samples. TCRdb analysed the multiplex PCR reads with MiXCR anew, one entry per CDR3 protein. The V and J calls were not made by the authors but by TCRdb's processing. This table has 550,000 or so distinct CDR3 sequences, more than 10% appearing once. These data were likewise used in another study, on T cells in Graves' hyperthyroidism and ophthalmopathy. This second report adds: Appearing also in blood were most of the thyroid clonotypes expanded above 0.001.

The TCR originated in a woman under 40 with Graves disease. This specimen was peripheral blood mononuclear cells (PBMCs), taken at new diagnosis, from a patient treated with antithyroid drugs. The V call is TRBV10-2, the J call TRBJ2-7; D possibly corresponds to TRBD1 (5 bases). CDR3 nucleotides: TGCGCCAGCAGTGCCGGCAGGGCCTACGAGCAGTACTTC. It yields the protein CASSAGRAYEQYF.